Shown below are 14 T cell receptor beta chains from a single sample sequenced in a study of blood T cell repertoires in COVID-19. Profiling relied on immunoSEQ multiplex PCR, and the TCRdb table lists in-frame clones only, not all of them. The sample shows almost 90,000 clones, 90% of them seen only once. Sequences were obtained from peripheral blood. These receptor sequences come from a man aged 18-30 years with COVID-19, enrolled during active disease.

The chain is built from TRBV7-9 and TRBJ2-7; TRBD1 matches 8 bases. Losses at the gene ends were 4 bases for V and 10 bases for J; bases not matched to a gene: 3. CDR3 length: 11 amino acids. Germline loops: CDR1 SEHNR, CDR2 FQNEAQ (reference sequence). This CDR3 reads CASSSQGDQYF. CDR3 DNA sequence: TGTGCCAGCAGCTCACAGGGGGACCAGTACTTC.

With respect to this clone: At one end, the junction sequence differs from germline, possibly due to a read error. The chain recombines TRBV28 with TRBJ1-4; maybe TRBD1 (5 bases). Per the germline V gene, CDR1 is MDHEN and CDR2 is SYDVKM. This CDR3 has 14 amino acids. The CDR3 coding sequence is TGTGCCAGCGCACGACAGTTACAAAATGAAAAACTGCTTTTT. This codes for CASARQLQNEKLLF.

The chain has TRBV3-1 (or the pseudogene TRBV3-2) and TRBJ1-1; D might be TRBD1 (5 bases). V was pared by 4 bases and J by 6 bases, with 18 bases between. The CDR3 totals 15 residues. Germline lookup yields CDR1 LGHDT and CDR2 YNNKEL (reference sequence). The CDR3 sequence: CASSRGTGGSAEAFF. The CDR3 DNA sequence: TGTGCCAGCAGCCGGGGGACGGGAGGTTCGGCTGAAGCTTTCTTT.

The chain recombines TRBV2 with TRBJ2-3, with a tentative D call TRBD2 (6 bases). The V gene lost 10 bases and the J gene lost 7 bases, with 18 bases spanning the gap. The CDR3 totals 13 residues. Per germline, CDR1 SNHLY and CDR2 FYNNEI. Written as DNA, the CDR3 is TGTGCCATACTCCAGACGGGAGTCAATACGCAGTATTTT. Its protein product is CAILQTGVNTQYF.

The J gene is TRBJ2-2, the V gene TRBV7-9; 8 bases agree with TRBD2. The CDR3 sequence is 15 residues long. Looked up from germline, CDR1 is SEHNR and CDR2 is FQNEAQ (reference sequence). With 7 bases clipped from V and 5 bases from J, the junction kept 9 bases outside the gene matches. Here the CDR3 reads CASISLGLATGELFF. In nucleotides, the CDR3 is TGTGCCAGCATTTCTCTCGGACTAGCTACCGGGGAGCTGTTTTTT. The entire variable domain, with the rest obtained from reference TRBV7-9 and TRBJ2-2, is as follows: DTGVSQNPRHKITKRGQNVTFRCDPISEHNRLYWYRQTLGQGPEFLTYFQNEAQLEKSRLLSDRFSAERPKGSFSTLEIQRTEQGDSAMYLCASISLGLATGELFFGEGSRLTVL.

The rearrangement uses TRBV3-1 (or the pseudogene TRBV3-2) and TRBJ2-2; 7 bases line up with TRBD1. Germline V gene lookup returns CDR1 LGHDT and CDR2 YNNKEL (reference sequence). This CDR3 spans 15 amino acids. V trimming: 4 bases; J trimming: 4 bases; junction bases outside the gene matches: 6. DNA of the CDR3: TGTGCCAGCAGCCCAGGACAGGTCGGCACCGGGGAGCTGTTTTTT. Its protein product is CASSPGQVGTGELFF.

The genes are TRBV19 and TRBJ1-5, with a tentative D call TRBD1 (5 bases). Trimming stripped 5 bases from V and 3 bases from J, with 8 bases between. The CDR3 runs to 13 residues. Germline V gives CDR1 LNHDA, CDR2 SQIVND (reference sequence). The CDR3 is CASSWTINQPQHF. CDR3 sequence (DNA): TGTGCCAGTAGTTGGACAATCAATCAGCCCCAGCATTTT.

This chain joins TRBV24-1 and TRBJ2-1; the D gene is possibly TRBD2 (5 bases). V was cut by 8 bases and J by 4 bases, with 11 bases left in between. In germline, CDR1 is KGHDR, CDR2 SFDVKD. The CDR3 runs to 13 residues. CDR3: CATIGERYNEQFF. The CDR3 nucleotides read TGTGCCACCATCGGGGAGAGATACAATGAGCAGTTCTTC.

The gene calls are TRBV6-1 and TRBJ2-3; tentatively, D is TRBD1 (5 bases). Trimming took 2 bases from V and 0 from J, leaving 12 bases between them. This CDR3 contains 16 residues. CDR1 MNHNS and CDR2 SASEGT come from the germline V gene. The CDR3 sequence: CASSELGPPSTDTQYF. DNA for the CDR3: TGTGCCAGCAGTGAACTGGGGCCACCAAGCACAGATACGCAGTATTTT.

DNA for the CDR3: TGTGCCAGCAGTGAAGGAGTAAGAAGTGAGCAGTTCTTC. This gives the protein CASSEGVRSEQFF. V gene TRBV2 combines with J gene TRBJ2-1; D is unclear. CDR1 is SNHLY and CDR2 is FYNNEI in the germline V gene. Trimming removed 1 base from V and 9 bases from J, with 10 bases in between. CDR3 size: 13 residues. Supplemented by reference TRBV2 and TRBJ2-1, the full variable domain reads EPEVTQTPSHQVTQMGQEVILRCVPISNHLYFYWYRQILGQKVEFLVSFYNNEISEKSEIFDDQFSVERPDGSNFTLKIRSTKLEDSAMYFCASSEGVRSEQFFGPGTRLTVL.

This clone appeared once. The rearrangement joins TRBV10-3 to TRBJ2-7, with a weak D call TRBD2 (5 bases). Between the trimmed V and J ends, which lost 6 bases and 4 bases, there was a span of 16 bases. Germline CDR1 is ENHRY and CDR2 is SYGVKD. The CDR3 runs to 14 residues. The CDR3 sequence is CAIRTGKAPYEQYF. DNA for the CDR3: TGTGCCATCAGGACCGGGAAGGCACCATACGAGCAGTACTTC.

The genes are TRBV6-5 and TRBJ2-7; the match to TRBD2 covers 11 bases. The CDR3 loop spans 15 amino acids. V lost 5 bases and J lost 0; bases outside the gene matches: 3. In germline, CDR1 is MNHEY, CDR2 SVGAGI. The CDR3 is CASSPSGRNSYEQYF. In nucleotides, the CDR3 is TGTGCCAGCAGTCCTAGCGGGAGGAACTCCTACGAGCAGTACTTC.

The chain recombines TRBV11-3 with TRBJ2-1, with 12 bases aligning to TRBD2. Trimming at V came to 5 bases and at J to 9 bases, leaving 8 bases not matched to a gene. The CDR3 loop spans 15 amino acids. Germline loops: CDR1 SGHNT, CDR2 YENEEA. CDR3 sequence: CASSPSPGLAGEQFF. The CDR3 DNA is TGTGCCAGCAGCCCCTCACCGGGACTAGCGGGTGAGCAGTTCTTC.

The chain has TRBV11-2 and TRBJ2-1; D possibly corresponds to TRBD1 (5 bases). Germline assignment: CDR1 SGHAT and CDR2 FQNNGV. The ends were cut back, 1 base at V and 3 bases at J, with 16 bases in the middle. The CDR3 spans 17 residues. The CDR3 sequence: CASSLGDRVLNYNEQFF. The DNA of the CDR3 is TGTGCCAGCAGCTTAGGTGACAGAGTACTAAACTACAATGAGCAGTTCTTC.